Listed below are T cell receptor beta chains from one sample, sequenced in a study of blood T cell repertoires in COVID-19. TCRdb keeps only in-frame clones here, not all; method: immunoSEQ multiplex PCR. In the table there are 150,000 to 200,000 clones, 70% to 85% of which are singletons. Sequencing was carried out using peripheral blood. Receptor source: a woman aged 25 to 39 with acute or convalescent COVID-19. Each CDR3 is given with its conserved first and last residue. D genes are given only for firm matches. Part of the rows lack a size; the others show once, few, many or a class for expanded clones.

CDR3aa: CASSQAIVQPQHF
CDR3nt: TGTGCCAGCAGCCAAGCTATAGTCCAGCCCCAGCATTTT
j_gene: TRBJ1-5
v_gene: TRBV4-2
d_gene: .
abundance: few

CDR3aa: CAISGGLEKLFF
CDR3nt: TGTGCCATCAGTGGCGGGCTTGAAAAACTGTTTTTT
j_gene: TRBJ1-4
v_gene: TRBV10-3
d_gene: .
abundance: .

CDR3aa: CASSQVEGGAQDTQYF
CDR3nt: TGCGCCAGCAGCCAAGTAGAAGGGGGGGCACAAGATACGCAGTATTTT
j_gene: TRBJ2-3
v_gene: TRBV4-1
d_gene: .
abundance: .

CDR3aa: CASSQDSAGLFF
CDR3nt: TGTGCCAGCAGCCAGGACTCGGCCGGGCTGTTTTTT
j_gene: TRBJ1-4
v_gene: TRBV4-2
d_gene: .
abundance: .

CDR3aa: CASSLGLGATYEQYF
CDR3nt: TGTGCCAGCAGCTTAGGGCTCGGAGCTACCTACGAGCAGTACTTC
j_gene: TRBJ2-7
v_gene: TRBV11-2
d_gene: .
abundance: .

CDR3aa: CASSLSRQEYEYF
CDR3nt: TGTGCCAGCAGTTTATCGCGACAGGAGTACGAGTACTTC
j_gene: TRBJ2-7
v_gene: TRBV28
d_gene: .
abundance: .

CDR3aa: CASSPPRRSYEQYF
CDR3nt: TGTGCCAGCTCACCACCGAGGAGAAGCTACGAGCAGTACTTC
j_gene: TRBJ2-7
v_gene: TRBV18
d_gene: .
abundance: .

CDR3aa: CASSPLWSNQPQHF
CDR3nt: TGTGCCAGCAGCCCACTATGGAGCAATCAGCCCCAGCATTTT
j_gene: TRBJ1-5
v_gene: TRBV6-5
d_gene: .
abundance: .

CDR3aa: CASSLVNGISRETQYF
CDR3nt: TGTGCCAGCAGCTTAGTGAACGGGATCTCGAGAGAGACCCAGTACTTC
j_gene: TRBJ2-5
v_gene: TRBV13
d_gene: .
abundance: .

CDR3aa: CASSYDSGIYEQYF
CDR3nt: TGTGCCAGCAGTTACGACTCCGGGATCTACGAGCAGTACTTC
j_gene: TRBJ2-7
v_gene: TRBV6-5
d_gene: .
abundance: once

CDR3aa: CASSSGGQQNEKLFF
CDR3nt: TGTGCCAGCAGTTCCGGCGGACAGCAGAATGAAAAACTGTTTTTT
j_gene: TRBJ1-4
v_gene: TRBV28
d_gene: .
abundance: .

CDR3aa: CASSYPLRGGDNQPQHF
CDR3nt: TGTGCCAGCAGTTACCCGCTGAGGGGGGGAGACAATCAGCCCCAGCATTTT
j_gene: TRBJ1-5
v_gene: TRBV28
d_gene: .
abundance: .

CDR3aa: CAWSPPDRGRGTSGNTIYF
CDR3nt: TGTGCCTGGAGTCCCCCGGACAGGGGGCGCGGGACCTCTGGAAACACCATATATTTT
j_gene: TRBJ1-3
v_gene: TRBV30
d_gene: TRBD1
abundance: .

CDR3aa: CASSFSGQGVHSPLHF
CDR3nt: TGTGCCAGCAGTTTCTCGGGACAGGGTGTACATTCACCCCTCCACTTT
j_gene: TRBJ1-6
v_gene: TRBV27
d_gene: TRBD1
abundance: .

CDR3aa: CASSVEAGLNTEAFF
CDR3nt: TGTGCCAGCAGCGTAGAGGCAGGATTGAACACTGAAGCTTTCTTT
j_gene: TRBJ1-1
v_gene: TRBV9
d_gene: .
abundance: .

CDR3aa: CASKGGAYGYTF
CDR3nt: TGTGCCAGCAAGGGCGGGGCGTATGGCTACACCTTC
j_gene: TRBJ1-2
v_gene: TRBV27
d_gene: .
abundance: .

CDR3aa: CASSLQGSGNTIYF
CDR3nt: TGTGCCAGCAGCTTACAGGGTTCTGGAAACACCATATATTTT
j_gene: TRBJ1-3
v_gene: TRBV6-6
d_gene: .
abundance: few

CDR3aa: CASRRGEGLYGYTF
CDR3nt: TGTGCCAGCCGTCGAGGCGAGGGCCTCTATGGCTACACCTTC
j_gene: TRBJ1-2
v_gene: TRBV6-5
d_gene: .
abundance: .

CDR3aa: CASSQVITRAGEAFF
CDR3nt: TGCGCCAGCAGCCAAGTTATAACCAGGGCCGGAGAAGCTTTCTTT
j_gene: TRBJ1-1
v_gene: TRBV4-1
d_gene: .
abundance: .

CDR3aa: CASSVGASAYEQYF
CDR3nt: TGTGCCAGCAGCGTAGGGGCGTCGGCTTACGAGCAGTACTTC
j_gene: TRBJ2-7
v_gene: TRBV9
d_gene: .
abundance: .

CDR3aa: CASSPQFNQPQHF
CDR3nt: TGTGCCAGCAGTCCCCAGTTTAATCAGCCCCAGCATTTT
j_gene: TRBJ1-5
v_gene: TRBV6-5
d_gene: .
abundance: .

CDR3aa: CASSYRGGWPQHF
CDR3nt: TGTGCCAGCAGTTACAGGGGCGGTTGGCCCCAGCATTTT
j_gene: TRBJ1-5
v_gene: TRBV12-3/TRBV12-4
d_gene: TRBD1
abundance: once

CDR3aa: CASSSLGQPAKNIQYF
CDR3nt: TGTGCCAGCAGTTCCCTGGGACAACCAGCCAAAAACATTCAGTACTTC
j_gene: TRBJ2-4
v_gene: TRBV28
d_gene: .
abundance: .

CDR3aa: CASRGVGPYGNTIYF
CDR3nt: TGTGCCAGCAGGGGTGTTGGGCCTTATGGAAACACCATATATTTT
j_gene: TRBJ1-3
v_gene: TRBV6-5
d_gene: .
abundance: few

CDR3aa: CASRGTGGSGANVLTF
CDR3nt: TGTGCCAGCAGGGGAACAGGGGGCTCTGGGGCCAACGTCCTGACTTTC
j_gene: TRBJ2-6
v_gene: TRBV3-1/TRBV3-2
d_gene: TRBD1
abundance: .

CDR3aa: CASSEVPGNTGELFF
CDR3nt: TGTGCCAGCAGTGAGGTCCCGGGAAACACCGGGGAGCTGTTTTTT
j_gene: TRBJ2-2
v_gene: TRBV6-4
d_gene: .
abundance: .

CDR3aa: CASRPGLENEKLFF
CDR3nt: TGTGCCAGCAGGCCAGGGCTGGAGAATGAAAAACTGTTTTTT
j_gene: TRBJ1-4
v_gene: TRBV6-5
d_gene: .
abundance: .

CDR3aa: CASSENPGQGVYGYTF
CDR3nt: TGTGCCAGCAGTGAGAATCCGGGACAGGGAGTCTATGGCTACACCTTC
j_gene: TRBJ1-2
v_gene: TRBV27
d_gene: TRBD1
abundance: .

CDR3aa: CASSIRQGHPNTEAFF
CDR3nt: TGTGCCAGTAGTATAAGGCAGGGGCACCCGAACACTGAAGCTTTCTTT
j_gene: TRBJ1-1
v_gene: TRBV19
d_gene: .
abundance: once

CDR3aa: CASSESPGGTGNTIYF
CDR3nt: TGTGCCAGCAGCGAATCACCGGGGGGTACTGGAAACACCATATATTTT
j_gene: TRBJ1-3
v_gene: TRBV9
d_gene: .
abundance: .

CDR3aa: CASSQDKTGPRTDTQYF
CDR3nt: TGTGCCAGCAGCCAAGACAAAACAGGCCCTCGCACAGATACGCAGTATTTT
j_gene: TRBJ2-3
v_gene: TRBV4-2
d_gene: .
abundance: few

CDR3aa: CASSSLPGDKNIQYF
CDR3nt: TGTGCCAGCAGCTCTCTCCCGGGAGACAAAAACATTCAGTACTTC
j_gene: TRBJ2-4
v_gene: TRBV5-6
d_gene: .
abundance: .

CDR3aa: CASSVVGGRGNTIYF
CDR3nt: TGTGCCAGCAGCGTAGTGGGGGGGAGAGGAAACACCATATATTTT
j_gene: TRBJ1-3
v_gene: TRBV9
d_gene: .
abundance: .

CDR3aa: CATSREQVSYSGANVLTF
CDR3nt: TGTGCCACCAGCAGAGAACAGGTTTCCTACTCTGGGGCCAACGTCCTGACTTTC
j_gene: TRBJ2-6
v_gene: TRBV15
d_gene: .
abundance: .

CDR3aa: CAWSVLGQGHTIYF
CDR3nt: TGTGCCTGGAGTGTCTTAGGACAGGGACACACCATATATTTT
j_gene: TRBJ1-3
v_gene: TRBV30
d_gene: TRBD1
abundance: .

CDR3aa: CASSPGGAHWLSGNEQFF
CDR3nt: TGTGCCAGCAGCCCCGGAGGGGCGCATTGGCTCTCGGGGAATGAGCAGTTCTTC
j_gene: TRBJ2-1
v_gene: TRBV7-6
d_gene: .
abundance: .

CDR3aa: CASAARGPKNEQFF
CDR3nt: TGTGCCAGCGCCGCCCGGGGTCCCAAAAATGAGCAGTTCTTC
j_gene: TRBJ2-1
v_gene: TRBV27
d_gene: .
abundance: .

CDR3aa: CASSPLHQPQHF
CDR3nt: TGTGCCAGCAGCCCCCTTCATCAGCCCCAGCATTTT
j_gene: TRBJ1-5
v_gene: TRBV7-2
d_gene: .
abundance: .

CDR3aa: CASSYGLASGETQYF
CDR3nt: TGTGCCAGCAGTTACGGGTTGGCTAGCGGGGAGACCCAGTACTTC
j_gene: TRBJ2-5
v_gene: TRBV6-2/TRBV6-3
d_gene: TRBD2
abundance: .

CDR3aa: CASSEFRGRGNPVYGYTF
CDR3nt: TGTGCCAGCAGTGAATTTCGAGGCAGGGGTAATCCCGTCTATGGCTACACCTTC
j_gene: TRBJ1-2
v_gene: TRBV6-1
d_gene: .
abundance: .

CDR3aa: CASSPEGMDYTF
CDR3nt: TGTGCCAGCAGCCCAGAGGGTATGGACTACACCTTC
j_gene: TRBJ1-2
v_gene: TRBV7-9
d_gene: .
abundance: .

CDR3aa: CASSLASWSSTDTQYF
CDR3nt: TGCGCCAGCAGCTTGGCTAGCTGGTCGAGCACAGATACGCAGTATTTT
j_gene: TRBJ2-3
v_gene: TRBV5-1
d_gene: .
abundance: .

CDR3aa: CASSLLTGELFF
CDR3nt: TGTGCCAGCTCACTCCTTACCGGGGAGCTGTTTTTT
j_gene: TRBJ2-2
v_gene: TRBV18
d_gene: .
abundance: few

CDR3aa: CASSPGQGGAFF
CDR3nt: TGTGCCAGCAGCCCGGGACAGGGTGGAGCTTTCTTT
j_gene: TRBJ1-1
v_gene: TRBV7-6
d_gene: TRBD1
abundance: few

CDR3aa: CASSTVGTANYGYTF
CDR3nt: TGTGCCAGCAGTACGGTTGGTACAGCTAACTATGGCTACACCTTC
j_gene: TRBJ1-2
v_gene: TRBV27
d_gene: .
abundance: .

CDR3aa: CASSVGVGAFNIRGYGYTF
CDR3nt: TGTGCCAGCAGCGTCGGCGTGGGGGCTTTCAACATTCGAGGCTATGGCTACACCTTC
j_gene: TRBJ1-2
v_gene: TRBV9
d_gene: .
abundance: .

CDR3aa: CASRVTSNYGYTF
CDR3nt: TGTGCCAGCAGAGTTACAAGTAACTATGGCTACACCTTC
j_gene: TRBJ1-2
v_gene: TRBV2
d_gene: .
abundance: .

CDR3aa: CAISAGTGVTNEKLFF
CDR3nt: TGTGCCATCAGTGCGGGGACAGGGGTGACTAATGAAAAACTGTTTTTT
j_gene: TRBJ1-4
v_gene: TRBV10-3
d_gene: TRBD1
abundance: .

CDR3aa: CATRQSGANVLTF
CDR3nt: TGCGCCACGCGCCAAAGCGGGGCCAACGTCCTGACTTTC
j_gene: TRBJ2-6
v_gene: TRBV10-2
d_gene: .
abundance: .

CDR3aa: CASSLTTGSGNEQFF
CDR3nt: TGTGCCAGCAGCCTTACCACGGGGTCGGGCAATGAGCAGTTCTTC
j_gene: TRBJ2-1
v_gene: TRBV3-1/TRBV3-2
d_gene: .
abundance: .

CDR3aa: CASSLVRGNTIYF
CDR3nt: TGTGCCAGCAGCTTAGTTCGTGGAAACACCATATATTTT
j_gene: TRBJ1-3
v_gene: TRBV7-2
d_gene: .
abundance: .

CDR3aa: CASSLSPGGTYEQYF
CDR3nt: TGTGCCAGCAGCTTGTCCCCGGGAGGGACCTACGAGCAGTACTTC
j_gene: TRBJ2-7
v_gene: TRBV7-2
d_gene: TRBD2
abundance: .

CDR3aa: CAIKGFGDKGTEAFF
CDR3nt: TGTGCCATCAAAGGCTTCGGGGACAAGGGCACTGAAGCTTTCTTT
j_gene: TRBJ1-1
v_gene: TRBV10-3
d_gene: .
abundance: .

CDR3aa: CARSLGLADPNRHEQFF
CDR3nt: TGTGCCAGAAGCTTGGGACTAGCGGATCCGAATCGCCATGAGCAGTTCTTC
j_gene: TRBJ2-1
v_gene: TRBV5-3
d_gene: TRBD2
abundance: .